These 27 T cell receptor beta chains share one sample of origin, sequenced in a study of early T cells in non-severe SARS-CoV-2 infection. TCRdb re-analysed the 5' RACE reads in MiXCR, keeping a single row per CDR3 protein. The sample records approximately 77,000 distinct CDR3 sequences, 15% to 19% being singletons. The sample was whole blood. Receptors were obtained from an adult who was a healthcare worker with PCR-confirmed SARS-CoV-2 infection or an uninfected control (not recorded which).

This chain uses TRBV11-3 with TRBJ2-7; possible D gene TRBD1, 6 bases. The CDR3 extends over 15 amino acids. CDR1 SGHNT and CDR2 YENEEA come from the germline V gene. The V and J ends lost 2 bases and 1 base respectively, with 12 bases between them. CDR3 amino acids: CASSLSQGRSYEQYF. The CDR3 DNA reads as TGTGCCAGCAGCTTAAGTCAGGGGCGTTCCTACGAGCAGTACTTC.

At least ten counts were recorded for this clonotype. The genes are TRBV24-1 and TRBJ2-1, with D uncertain. The CDR3 extends over 12 amino acids. The V gene's germline CDR1 is KGHDR and CDR2 SFDVKD. V dropped 2 bases and J dropped 10 bases, with 8 bases sitting between them. In DNA form, the CDR3 reads TGTGCCACCAGTGATTGGGCTGGGGAGCAGTTCTTC. This translates into CATSDWAGEQFF.

The rearrangement joins TRBV11-3 to TRBJ2-1; D not certain. Trimming removed 0 bases from V and 16 bases from J, with 7 bases in between. The CDR3 is 10 residues long. CDR1 is SGHNT, CDR2 YENEEA, per germline. Here the CDR3 DNA reads TGTGCCAGCAGCTTAGATCCTGGTTTCTTC. It encodes CASSLDPGFF.

The J gene is TRBJ2-7, the V gene TRBV27; D gene ambiguous. Germline lookup yields CDR1 MNHEY and CDR2 SMNVEV (reference sequence). This CDR3 comprises 12 residues. V dropped 4 bases and J dropped 1 base, with 5 bases sitting between them. CDR3 protein: CASSSTSYEQYF. CDR3 nucleotides: TGTGCCAGCAGTTCCACGTCCTACGAGCAGTACTTC.

For this clonotype: Possible read error: a much larger clone is one base away. This chain connects TRBV11-2 to TRBJ1-2; tentatively, D is TRBD1 (5 bases). This CDR3 contains 14 residues. In germline, CDR1 is SGHAT, CDR2 FQNNGV. The CDR3 loop reads CAGSTGFSDYGYTF. CDR3 DNA: TGTGCCGGCAGTACAGGTTTTTCCGACTATGGCTACACCTTC.

The rearrangement links TRBV5-1 to TRBJ2-2; a possible D gene is TRBD1 (5 bases). Germline-derived CDR1 and CDR2 are SGHRS and YFSETQ. The CDR3 covers 15 residues. The germline V and J ends were trimmed by 4 bases and 1 base, with 11 bases remaining between them. The CDR3 reads CASSPKTGNTGELFF. In nucleotides, the CDR3 is TGCGCCAGCAGCCCAAAAACAGGGAACACCGGGGAGCTGTTTTTT.

The chain combines TRBV5-1 with TRBJ1-5; D might be TRBD1 (6 bases). Between the trimmed V and J ends, which lost 0 bases and 1 base, there was a span of 8 bases. Germline V gene data show CDR1 as SGHRS and CDR2 as YFSETQ. The length of the CDR3 is 15 residues. CDR3 protein: CASSLGDTSNQPQHF. The CDR3 nucleotides are TGCGCCAGCAGCTTGGGGGACACAAGCAATCAGCCCCAGCATTTT.

This clonotype has a count of ten or more. The gene calls are TRBV20-1 and TRBJ2-7; 8 nucleotides align to TRBD2. V was pared by 6 bases and J by 3 bases, with 7 bases of the junction left unmatched. This CDR3 contains 13 residues. Germline V CDR1 and CDR2: DFQATT, SNEGSKA (reference sequence). The CDR3 sequence is CSAGSGKSYEQYF. CDR3 coding DNA: TGCAGTGCCGGTAGCGGGAAGAGCTACGAGCAGTACTTC.

In this sample, this clonotype turned up a few times. The chain couples TRBV20-1 to TRBJ1-5; D call uncertain. The CDR3 spans 11 residues. Trimming stripped 3 bases from V and 7 bases from J, with 7 bases between. CDR1 and CDR2 (germline): DFQATT, SNEGSKA (reference sequence). CDR3: CSARGRQPQHF. The CDR3 DNA follows: TGCAGTGCTAGGGGAAGACAGCCCCAGCATTTT.

There are a few counts of this clonotype. The rearrangement uses TRBV28 and TRBJ1-1; TRBD1 might be the D (6 bases). Trimming removed 6 bases at V and 4 bases at J, with 18 bases between. This CDR3 comprises 15 residues. In germline, CDR1 is MDHEN, CDR2 SYDVKM. CDR3 protein: CASSPPRAGATEAFF. The CDR3 region has the DNA TGTGCCAGCAGCCCACCCCGTGCGGGGGCCACTGAAGCTTTCTTT.

The CDR3 sequence is CASERTGGYEQYF. The CDR3 nucleotides read TGTGCCAGCGAGAGGACGGGGGGCTACGAGCAGTACTTC. V is TRBV18 and J is TRBJ2-7; TRBD2 matches 7 bases. The germline V gene encodes CDR1 KGHSH and CDR2 LQKENI. The CDR3 contains 13 residues. The trim removed 8 bases at V and 3 bases at J, leaving 7 bases unmatched.

Ten or more counts support this clonotype. The chain recombines TRBV12-3 or TRBV12-4 with TRBJ1-5; D is unresolved. The CDR3 loop spans 14 amino acids. V was clipped by 4 bases and J by 4 bases, with 11 bases between them. The CDR3 sequence is CASSWGGGNQPQHF. The CDR3 DNA follows: TGTGCCAGCAGTTGGGGAGGAGGGAATCAGCCCCAGCATTTT.

This clonotype came up a few times. V is TRBV7-9 and J is TRBJ2-3; 10 positions agree with TRBD2. The germline CDR1 and CDR2 sequences are SEHNR and FQNEAQ (reference sequence). This CDR3 spans 17 amino acids. With V trimmed by 7 bases and J by 0 bases, 10 bases remained unmatched. Here the CDR3 DNA reads TGTGCCAGCAACGACGGTACTAGCGGGATTAGCACAGATACGCAGTATTTT. Its protein product is CASNDGTSGISTDTQYF. The full variable domain, with the rest looked up from reference TRBV7-9 and TRBJ2-3, is DTGVSQNPRHKITKRGQNVTFRCDPISEHNRLYWYRQTLGQGPEFLTYFQNEAQLEKSRLLSDRFSAERPKGSFSTLEIQRTEQGDSAMYLCASNDGTSGISTDTQYFGPGTRLTVL.

Remarks on this clonotype: A much larger clonotype is one base distant, so this may be a read error. This chain links TRBV20-1 with TRBJ2-3, with 7 bases lining up with TRBD2. The trim removed 5 bases at V and 0 bases at J, leaving 5 bases unmatched. Germline V gene data show CDR1 as DFQATT and CDR2 as SNEGSKA (reference sequence). The CDR3 spans 14 residues. CDR3 bases: TGCAGTGCTTCCCTTAGCGGGAGCACAGATACGCAGTATTTT. It is translated as CSASLSGSTDTQYF.

This clonotype occurred many times. This chain connects TRBV30 to TRBJ1-4, with 7 nucleotides matching TRBD1. The CDR3 loop spans 15 amino acids. Germline V CDR1 and CDR2: GTSNPN, SVGIG (reference sequence). The junction had 8 bases not matched to a gene; V was cut back by 1 base and J by 6 bases. CDR3 DNA sequence: TGTGCCTGGAGTGGAGGGGGCGTATGGTATGAAAAACTGTTTTTT. Amino acid sequence: CAWSGGGVWYEKLFF.

For the CDR3, the DNA is TGTGCCAGCAGCCCAAACCTTCTGGCGGGGATGACTTACACAGATACGCAGTATTTT. Residues: CASSPNLLAGMTYTDTQYF. V is TRBV11-2 and J is TRBJ2-3, with a possible D match to TRBD2 (6 bases). V lost 5 bases to trimming and J lost 2 bases, with 26 bases between them. This CDR3 has 19 amino acids. Looked up from germline, CDR1 is SGHAT and CDR2 is FQNNGV.

The chain couples TRBV4-1 to TRBJ2-2; D is possibly TRBD1 (5 bases). CDR1 is MGHRA and CDR2 is YSYEKL in the germline V gene. V lost 3 bases and J lost 4, with 18 bases in between. This CDR3 spans 17 amino acids. CDR3 residues: CASSHIGARVGTGELFF. The CDR3 DNA follows: TGCGCCAGCAGCCATATAGGGGCTCGCGTTGGCACCGGGGAGCTGTTTTTT.

This clonotype has just a few counts. V is TRBV6-2 or TRBV6-3 and J is TRBJ2-3, with 8 bases aligning to TRBD2. The ends lost 0 bases at V and 7 bases at J; junction bases unmatched: 3. CDR1 is MNHEY and CDR2 is SVGEGT in the germline V gene. The CDR3 loop spans 14 amino acids. CDR3 loop: CASSYSSGSYTQYF. In DNA, the CDR3 is TGTGCCAGCAGTTACTCGAGCGGGAGTTATACGCAGTATTTT.

This clonotype has at least ten counts. The rearrangement uses TRBV20-1 and TRBJ2-1, with 13 bases aligning to TRBD2. Germline loops: CDR1 DFQATT, CDR2 SNEGSKA (reference sequence). The CDR3 extends over 15 amino acids. After removal of 2 bases from V and 5 bases from J, the junction contained 3 bases not matched to a gene. The CDR3 region has the DNA TGCAGTGCTAGACGAGGGACTAGCGGGGACAATGAGCAGTTCTTC. Translation: CSARRGTSGDNEQFF.

The J gene is TRBJ2-1, the V gene TRBV7-6; D not resolved. CDR1 and CDR2 (germline): SGHVS, FNYEAQ. CDR3 length equals 15 residues. V gave up 4 bases and J gave up 8 bases, with 18 bases separating them. The CDR3 reads CASSSTDPPGHEQFF. CDR3 nucleotides: TGTGCCAGCAGCTCCACGGACCCACCGGGCCATGAGCAGTTCTTC.

This clonotype was observed a handful of times. The CDR3 loop is CSAKTSGGPSYEQYF. CDR3 bases: TGCAGCGCAAAGACTAGCGGGGGTCCGAGCTATGAGCAGTACTTC. This sequence joins TRBV29-1 and TRBJ2-7; TRBD2 matches 12 bases. CDR1 is SQVTM and CDR2 is ANQGSEA in the germline V gene. J lost 7 bases, V lost 7 bases, and 14 bases had no gene match. The CDR3 is made up of 15 amino acids.

The chain is built from TRBV4-1 and TRBJ2-7; the D gene is possibly TRBD1 (6 bases). CDR3 length equals 14 residues. V lost 1 base to trimming and J lost 7 bases, with 14 bases between them. Per the germline V gene, CDR1 is MGHRA and CDR2 is YSYEKL. DNA for the CDR3: TGCGCCAGCAGCCAAGGTCCTACAGGGCGGGAGCAGTACTTC. This encodes CASSQGPTGREQYF.

The sample holds many counts of this clonotype. The chain joins TRBV5-5 to TRBJ1-5, with D uncertain. This CDR3 spans 14 amino acids. Germline V gives CDR1 SGHKS, CDR2 YYEKEE (reference sequence). Trimming removed 2 bases from V and 2 bases from J, with 8 bases in between. The CDR3 coding sequence is TGTGCCAGCAGCTTAAAAAGGGGCAATCAGCCCCAGCATTTT. Translated, it gives CASSLKRGNQPQHF.

This chain connects TRBV7-3 to TRBJ2-1, with unresolved D. Germline V gene lookup returns CDR1 SGHTA and CDR2 FQGTGA. Trimming took 3 bases from V and 0 from J, leaving 24 bases between them. The CDR3 sequence is 20 residues long. This chain's CDR3 is CASSFKPARSRSDSYNEQFF. The CDR3 DNA reads as TGTGCCAGCAGCTTTAAGCCTGCCCGAAGCCGGTCGGACTCCTACAATGAGCAGTTCTTC. Full variable domain (outside the CDR3, taken from reference TRBV7-3 and TRBJ2-1): GAGVSQTPSNKVTEKGKYVELRCDPISGHTALYWYRQSLGQGPEFLIYFQGTGAADDSGLPNDRFFAVRPEGSVSTLKIQRTERGDSAVYLCASSFKPARSRSDSYNEQFFGPGTRLTVL.

This clonotype was detected many times. The V and J genes are TRBV3-1 and TRBJ2-1, with 8 positions matching TRBD1. Looked up from germline, CDR1 is LGHDT and CDR2 is YNNKEL (reference sequence). The CDR3 has 14 amino acids. J gave up 15 bases and V 0 bases, and 10 bases lay outside the gene matches. The CDR3: CASSQESDRGEGFF. CDR3 DNA: TGTGCCAGCAGCCAAGAGTCCGACAGGGGCGAGGGGTTCTTC.

Only a few counts were recorded for this clonotype. This rearrangement joins TRBV9 to TRBJ2-1; 7 bases are shared with TRBD1. Germline V CDR1 and CDR2: SGDLS, YYNGEE. The length of the CDR3 is 13 residues. The V and J ends lost 3 bases and 6 bases, in that order; junction bases with no gene match: 3. The CDR3 here is CASSAPGGNEQFF. The CDR3 bases are TGTGCCAGCAGCGCCCCAGGGGGCAATGAGCAGTTCTTC.

This clonotype was counted between two and nine times. This rearrangement joins TRBV6-5 to TRBJ2-1, with 7 positions matching TRBD1. The CDR3 totals 15 residues. Germline CDR1 is MNHEY and CDR2 is SVGAGI. V lost 5 bases, J lost 3 bases, and 7 bases stayed unmatched. The CDR3 here is CASSADRVVYNEQFF. CDR3 in DNA: TGTGCCAGCAGTGCAGACAGGGTTGTCTACAATGAGCAGTTCTTC.